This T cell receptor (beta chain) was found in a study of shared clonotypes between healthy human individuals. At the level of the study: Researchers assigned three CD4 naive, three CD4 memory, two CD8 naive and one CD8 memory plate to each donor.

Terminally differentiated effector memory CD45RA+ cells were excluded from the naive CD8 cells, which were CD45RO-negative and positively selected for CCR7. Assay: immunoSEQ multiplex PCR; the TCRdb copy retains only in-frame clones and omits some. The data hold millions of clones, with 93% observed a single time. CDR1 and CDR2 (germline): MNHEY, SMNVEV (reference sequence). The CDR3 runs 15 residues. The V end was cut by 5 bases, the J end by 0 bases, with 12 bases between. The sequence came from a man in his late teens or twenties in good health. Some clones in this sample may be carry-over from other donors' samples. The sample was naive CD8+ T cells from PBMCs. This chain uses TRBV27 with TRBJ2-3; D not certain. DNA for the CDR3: TGTGCCAGCAGTCAAGACGGACGAAGCACAGATACGCAGTATTTT. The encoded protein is CASSQDGRSTDTQYF.